The 23 T cell receptor beta chains given below trace back to one sample, sequenced in a study of T cells in tumors after PD-1 blockade. Assay: immunoSEQ multiplex PCR; the TCRdb copy retains only in-frame clones and omits some. Here the sample spans about 47,000 clones, more than 60% being singletons. This specimen was PBMCs, taken before anti-PD-1 therapy. Source of these receptors: a human donor with advanced basal cell or squamous cell carcinoma (not recorded which).

The chain links TRBV20-1 to TRBJ2-1; D is undetermined. Trimming cost V 6 bases and J 7 bases, with 10 bases left between them. CDR1 is DFQATT, CDR2 SNEGSKA, per germline (reference sequence). The CDR3 has 11 residues. The CDR3 nucleotides read TGCAGTGCCACAAGGATAAATGAGCAGTTCTTC. Translation: CSATRINEQFF.

The chain joins TRBV29-1 to TRBJ2-7; TRBD1 matches 8 bases. The CDR3 runs 13 residues. Germline lookup yields CDR1 SQVTM and CDR2 ANQGSEA. Trimming removed 1 base from V and 2 bases from J; junction bases left unmatched: 1. The CDR3 reads CSVEAGGPYEQYF. DNA for the CDR3: TGCAGCGTTGAAGCAGGGGGCCCCTACGAGCAGTACTTC.

The count of this clone is one. This chain joins TRBV4-2 and TRBJ2-1; unclear D gene. Per germline, CDR1 LGHNA and CDR2 YNFKEQ. This CDR3 has 16 amino acids. V lost 3 bases and J 3 bases, leaving 15 bases between the germline ends. Here the CDR3 DNA reads TGTGCCAGCAGCCAGGGTGGGGTCAACTTCTACAATGAGCAGTTCTTC. The encoded protein is CASSQGGVNFYNEQFF.

CDR3 bases: TGTGCCAGCAGCGGACGTGGGCTCCAAGAGACCCAGTACTTC. Its translation is CASSGRGLQETQYF. This chain uses TRBV7-6 with TRBJ2-5; D is undetermined. Germline lookup yields CDR1 SGHVS and CDR2 FNYEAQ. The V end lost 5 bases, the J end lost 1 base, and 11 bases lay between the germline ends. The CDR3 has 14 amino acids.

V and J are TRBV5-4 and TRBJ2-7; 7 nucleotides agree with TRBD2. Germline CDR1 SGHNT, CDR2 YYREEE (reference sequence). The CDR3 totals 14 residues. V lost 4 bases to trimming and J lost 3 bases; unmatched junction nucleotides: 7. For the CDR3, the DNA is TGTGCCAGCAGCGCATCGGGAGGATACTACGAGCAGTACTTC. Translated, it gives CASSASGGYYEQYF. The full variable domain, rest sourced from reference TRBV5-4 and TRBJ2-7, is ETGVTQSPTHLIKTRGQQVTLRCSSQSGHNTVSWYQQALGQGPQFIFQYYREEENGRGNFPPRFSGLQFPNYSSELNVNALELDDSALYLCASSASGGYYEQYFGPGTRLTVT.

J is TRBJ1-4 and V is TRBV19; the D gene is possibly TRBD1 (5 bases). CDR1 and CDR2 from the germline V gene are LNHDA and SQIVND (reference sequence). The V end was cut by 8 bases, the J end by 0 bases, with 10 bases between. The CDR3 is 14 amino acids. The CDR3: CASRQGATNEKLFF. CDR3 coding DNA: TGTGCCAGTCGTCAGGGAGCAACTAATGAAAAACTGTTTTTT.

The chain recombines TRBV24-1 with TRBJ2-5, with D maybe TRBD1 (5 bases). From germline, CDR1 is KGHDR and CDR2 SFDVKD. V was trimmed by 4 bases and J by 1 base, leaving 9 bases between them. The length of the CDR3 is 14 residues. The CDR3: CATSEQDIQETQYF. The CDR3 nucleotides are TGTGCCACCAGTGAACAGGACATCCAAGAGACCCAGTACTTC.

The chain uses TRBV5-5 and TRBJ2-7; D assignment may be TRBD1 or TRBD2 (6 bases each). Germline assignment: CDR1 SGHKS and CDR2 YYEKEE (reference sequence). V was clipped by 0 bases and J by 4 bases, with 17 bases between them. The CDR3 loop spans 16 amino acids. The CDR3 DNA reads as TGTGCCAGCAGCTTGGAAGTCACGGGGGCTCTTTACGAGCAGTACTTC. Its protein product is CASSLEVTGALYEQYF.

This chain links TRBV11-3 with TRBJ2-1; D is undetermined. CDR1 SGHNT and CDR2 YENEEA come from the germline V gene. CDR3 length: 15 amino acids. Trimming removed 0 bases from V and 10 bases from J, with 16 bases in between. The CDR3 spells CASSLDRNRQREQFF. CDR3 sequence (DNA): TGTGCCAGCAGCTTAGATCGTAACAGACAACGAGAGCAGTTCTTC.

The chain has TRBV5-1 and TRBJ2-1; no clear D. CDR1 is SGHRS and CDR2 is YFSETQ in the germline V gene. This CDR3 has 12 amino acids. The ends were cut back, 4 bases at V and 10 bases at J, with 12 bases in the middle. The CDR3 DNA follows: TGCGCCAGCAGCCCGGAGTCCACCGAGCAGTTCTTC. This sequence encodes CASSPESTEQFF. Supplemented by reference TRBV5-1 and TRBJ2-1, the full variable domain reads KAGVTQTPRYLIKTRGQQVTLSCSPISGHRSVSWYQQTPGQGLQFLFEYFSETQRNKGNFPGRFSGRQFSNSRSEMNVSTLELGDSALYLCASSPESTEQFFGPGTRLTVL.

The chain links TRBV10-3 to TRBJ2-1; TRBD2 is a possible D gene (5 bases). The CDR3 runs to 13 residues. In germline, CDR1 is ENHRY, CDR2 SYGVKD. Trimming took 2 bases from V and 4 from J, leaving 6 bases between them. The CDR3 reads CAISEGSYNEQFF. The CDR3 DNA reads as TGTGCCATCAGTGAGGGGAGTTACAATGAGCAGTTCTTC.

The V call is TRBV12-5, the J call TRBJ1-1; the match to TRBD1 covers 7 bases. Germline CDR1 LGHNT, CDR2 FRNRAP. This CDR3 region has 14 residues. Losses at the gene ends were 8 bases for V and 2 bases for J; bases not matched to a gene: 8. The CDR3 coding sequence is TGTGCTAGTAAAGTGACAGGGCCCAACACTGAAGCTTTCTTT. Encoded protein: CASKVTGPNTEAFF. The full variable domain, its missing parts supplied by reference TRBV12-5 and TRBJ1-1, is DARVTQTPRHKVTEMGQEVTMRCQPILGHNTVFWYRQTMMQGLELLAYFRNRAPLDDSGMPKDRFSAEMPDATLATLKIQPSEPRDSAVYFCASKVTGPNTEAFFGQGTRLTVV.

The chain links TRBV19 to TRBJ2-1; 16 bases align to TRBD2. The CDR3 has 17 amino acids. Trimming took 6 bases from V and 6 from J; bases not matched to a gene: 8. In germline, CDR1 is LNHDA, CDR2 SQIVND (reference sequence). The CDR3: CASSLRGTSGRANEQFF. The CDR3 DNA reads as TGTGCCAGTAGCTTAAGAGGGACTAGCGGGAGGGCCAATGAGCAGTTCTTC. The full variable domain, with the rest looked up from reference TRBV19 and TRBJ2-1, is DGGITQSPKYLFRKEGQNVTLSCEQNLNHDAMYWYRQDPGQGLRLIYYSQIVNDFQKGDIAEGYSVSREKKESFPLTVTSAQKNPTAFYLCASSLRGTSGRANEQFFGPGTRLTVL.

This clone was recorded a few times. The rearrangement joins TRBV10-1 to TRBJ2-1; TRBD2 matches at 11 bases. The CDR3 spans 15 residues. The V segment lost 3 bases and the J segment 3 bases; nucleotides outside the gene matches: 1. The germline V gene encodes CDR1 WNHNN and CDR2 SYGVQD (reference sequence). CDR3 sequence reads: CASSELAGDYNEQFF. In DNA, the CDR3 is TGCGCCAGCAGTGAACTAGCGGGGGACTACAATGAGCAGTTCTTC.

This chain joins TRBV7-7 and TRBJ2-3, with D possibly matching TRBD2 (6 bases). With 5 bases removed from V and 0 bases from J, the gap between germline ends came to 12 bases. The germline gives CDR1 SSHAT, CDR2 FNYEAQ (reference sequence). The CDR3 has 15 amino acids. CDR3 DNA sequence: TGTGCCAGCAGCCTCCTAGCGACTAGCACAGATACGCAGTATTTT. It encodes CASSLLATSTDTQYF.

The genes are TRBV29-1 and TRBJ2-3, with 7 bases aligning to TRBD1. CDR1 and CDR2 from the germline V gene are SQVTM and ANQGSEA. The CDR3 has 15 amino acids. V was clipped by 5 bases and J by 4 bases; unmatched bases: 12. CDR3 sequence: CSVSNQGQGADTQYF. CDR3 nucleotide sequence: TGCAGCGTTAGTAATCAGGGCCAGGGGGCAGATACGCAGTATTTT.

The chain recombines TRBV14 with TRBJ2-1; 13 nucleotides line up with TRBD2. After removal of 3 bases from V and 7 bases from J, the junction contained 0 bases not matched to a gene. The CDR3 has 14 amino acids. CDR1 SGHDN and CDR2 FVKESK come from the germline V gene. The CDR3 region has the DNA TGTGCCAGCAGCCAGGGACTAGCGGGGAATGAGCAGTTCTTC. Encoded protein: CASSQGLAGNEQFF.

DNA for the CDR3: TGTGCCAGCAGCCAACAGGGCCGGGGGCTCGAGCAGTACTTC. Protein product: CASSQQGRGLEQYF. The rearrangement links TRBV13 to TRBJ2-7, with D perhaps matching TRBD1 or TRBD2 (6 bases each). Germline V lookup: CDR1 PRHDT, CDR2 FYEKMQ (reference sequence). This CDR3 region has 14 residues. Between the trimmed V and J ends, which lost 5 bases and 6 bases, there was a span of 17 bases.

The genes are TRBV18 and TRBJ2-5; no definite D call. The CDR3 loop spans 15 amino acids. Trimming stripped 0 bases from V and 0 bases from J, with 8 bases between. Germline CDR1 is KGHSH and CDR2 is LQKENI. CDR3 in amino acids: CASSPPSWYQETQYF. In nucleotides, the CDR3 is TGTGCCAGCTCACCACCTTCCTGGTACCAAGAGACCCAGTACTTC.

This chain connects TRBV7-9 to TRBJ2-5; 9 positions agree with TRBD2. This CDR3 contains 15 residues. With V trimmed by 4 bases and J by 5 bases, 8 bases remained unmatched. The germline V gene has CDR1 SEHNR and CDR2 FQNEAQ (reference sequence). The CDR3 loop is CASSSIAGAIETQYF. CDR3 nucleotide sequence: TGTGCCAGCAGCTCGATAGCGGGAGCGATTGAGACCCAGTACTTC.

V is TRBV13 and J is TRBJ2-7; the D is unclear. CDR3 length equals 12 residues. From germline, CDR1 is PRHDT and CDR2 FYEKMQ (reference sequence). V was shortened by 8 bases and J by 2 bases, with 10 bases between the two germline ends. The CDR3 loop is CASLQVTYEQYF. CDR3 DNA sequence: TGTGCCAGCCTCCAGGTAACCTACGAGCAGTACTTC. Variable domain in full (rest from reference TRBV13 and TRBJ2-7): AAGVIQSPRHLIKEKRETATLKCYPIPRHDTVYWYQQGPGQDPQFLISFYEKMQSDKGSIPDRFSAQQFSDYHSELNMSSLELGDSALYFCASLQVTYEQYFGPGTRLTVT.

The rearrangement uses TRBV7-3 and TRBJ1-1; D is perhaps TRBD1 (6 bases). The ends were cut back, 1 base at V and 1 base at J, with 10 bases in the middle. The germline V gene has CDR1 SGHTA and CDR2 FQGTGA. CDR3 length: 15 residues. The CDR3: CASSLIRGSNTEAFF. CDR3 bases: TGTGCCAGCAGCTTAATTAGGGGGTCGAACACTGAAGCTTTCTTT.

This clone showed up just once. The gene calls are TRBV24-1 and TRBJ2-1; weak D call: TRBD2 (5 bases). CDR1 is KGHDR and CDR2 is SFDVKD in the germline V gene. This CDR3 spans 16 amino acids. V gave up 3 bases and J gave up 8 bases, with 19 bases separating them. The DNA of the CDR3 is TGTGCCACCAGTGATGGACCAGGCCAAGGGCGGGATGAGCAGTTCTTC. Its protein product is CATSDGPGQGRDEQFF.